This T cell receptor beta chain was profiled in a study of blood T cell repertoires in COVID-19. Per the original data handling: Cell counts per sample came from amplifying reference gene primers. Here immunoSEQ multiplex PCR was the method, and the copy in TCRdb shows in-frame clones only, minus some. D and trimming come from the DNA, and the V and J calls and clone size come from that table. The repertoire holds approximately 400,000 clones, with about 90% as singletons. The CDR3 covers 14 residues. Germline V gene lookup returns CDR1 WNHNN and CDR2 SYGVQD (reference sequence). The V end was cut by 0 bases, the J end by 1 base, with 6 bases between. Individuals aged about 18 to 89 years were recruited from roughly 23 US areas. Participants were placed into cohorts based on the clinical history they reported. Each recovered donor of Cohort 3 presented with two negative PCRs, clearance, or symptom resolution.

The genes are TRBV10-1 and TRBJ1-1, with D unclear. Sequencing was carried out using PBMCs or T cells enriched from blood (not recorded which). The TCR sequence derives from a man younger than 45 who had recovered from COVID-19. DNA of the CDR3: TGCGCCAGCAGTGAGTCGGGAGGGAACACTGAAGCTTTCTTT. It encodes CASSESGGNTEAFF.